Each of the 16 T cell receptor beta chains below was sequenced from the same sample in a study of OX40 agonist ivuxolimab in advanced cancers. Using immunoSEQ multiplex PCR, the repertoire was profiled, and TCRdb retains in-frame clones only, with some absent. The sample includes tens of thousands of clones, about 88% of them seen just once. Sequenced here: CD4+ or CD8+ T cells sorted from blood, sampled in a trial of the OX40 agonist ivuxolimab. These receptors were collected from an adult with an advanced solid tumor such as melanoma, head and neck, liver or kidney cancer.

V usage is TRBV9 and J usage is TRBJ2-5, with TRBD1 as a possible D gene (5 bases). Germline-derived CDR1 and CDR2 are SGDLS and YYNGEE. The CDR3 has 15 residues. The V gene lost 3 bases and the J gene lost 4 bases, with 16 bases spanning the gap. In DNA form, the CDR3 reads TGTGCCAGCAGCGGATACGTGGGGCGCGGAGAGACCCAGTACTTC. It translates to CASSGYVGRGETQYF. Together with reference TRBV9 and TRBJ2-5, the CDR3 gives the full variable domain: DSGVTQTPKHLITATGQRVTLRCSPRSGDLSVYWYQQSLDQGLQFLIQYYNGEERAKGNILERFSAQQFPDLHSELNLSSLELGDSALYFCASSGYVGRGETQYFGPGTRLLVL.

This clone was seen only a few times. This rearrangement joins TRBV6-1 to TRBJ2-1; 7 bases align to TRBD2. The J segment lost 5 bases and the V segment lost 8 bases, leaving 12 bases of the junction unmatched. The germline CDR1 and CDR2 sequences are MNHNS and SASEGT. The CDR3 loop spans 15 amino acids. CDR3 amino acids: CASRVGAGSNNEQFF. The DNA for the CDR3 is TGTGCCAGCCGGGTGGGAGCGGGGAGTAACAATGAGCAGTTCTTC.

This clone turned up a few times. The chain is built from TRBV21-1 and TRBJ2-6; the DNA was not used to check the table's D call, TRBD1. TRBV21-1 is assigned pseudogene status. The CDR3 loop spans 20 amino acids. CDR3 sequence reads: CASSKPHWTGADSGANVLTF. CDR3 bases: TGTGCCAGCAGCAAACCTCATTGGACAGGGGCGGACTCTGGGGCCAACGTCCTGACTTTC.

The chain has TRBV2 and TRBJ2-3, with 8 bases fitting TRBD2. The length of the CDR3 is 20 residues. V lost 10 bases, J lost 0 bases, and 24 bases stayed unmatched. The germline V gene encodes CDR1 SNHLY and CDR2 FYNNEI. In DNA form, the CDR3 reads TGTGCCATCCTCCGGGGCCTTCGGGGGGGTATTTTGACTAGCACAGATACGCAGTATTTT. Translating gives CAILRGLRGGILTSTDTQYF.

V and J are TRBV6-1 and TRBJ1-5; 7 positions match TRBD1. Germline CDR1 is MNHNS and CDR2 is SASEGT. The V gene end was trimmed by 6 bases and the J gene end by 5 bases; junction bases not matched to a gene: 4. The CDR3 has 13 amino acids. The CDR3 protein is CASSYDRDQPQHF. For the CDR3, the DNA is TGTGCCAGCAGCTACGACAGGGATCAGCCCCAGCATTTT.

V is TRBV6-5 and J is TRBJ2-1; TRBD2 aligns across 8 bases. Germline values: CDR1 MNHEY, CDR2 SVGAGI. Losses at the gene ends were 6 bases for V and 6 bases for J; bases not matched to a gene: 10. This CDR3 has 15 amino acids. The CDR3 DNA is TGTGCCAGCAGGCGCTTTCGGGAGGGCGTCAATGAGCAGTTCTTC. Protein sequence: CASRRFREGVNEQFF.

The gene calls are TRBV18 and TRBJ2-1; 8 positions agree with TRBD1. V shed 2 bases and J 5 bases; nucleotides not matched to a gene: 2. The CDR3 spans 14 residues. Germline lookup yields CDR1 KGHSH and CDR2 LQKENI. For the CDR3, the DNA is TGTGCCAGCTCACCAAGACAGGGGAACAATGAGCAGTTCTTC. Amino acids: CASSPRQGNNEQFF.

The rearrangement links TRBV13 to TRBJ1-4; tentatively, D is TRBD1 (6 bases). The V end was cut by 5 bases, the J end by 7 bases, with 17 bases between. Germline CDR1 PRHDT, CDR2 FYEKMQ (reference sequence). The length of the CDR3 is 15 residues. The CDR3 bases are TGTGCCAGCAGCCCAAACAGGGAGGGAGGTGAAAAACTGTTTTTT. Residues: CASSPNREGGEKLFF.

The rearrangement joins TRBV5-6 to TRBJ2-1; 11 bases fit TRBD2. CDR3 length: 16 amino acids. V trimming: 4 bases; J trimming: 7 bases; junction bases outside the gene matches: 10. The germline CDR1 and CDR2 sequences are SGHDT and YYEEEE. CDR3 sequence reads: CASSRSIAGGLNEQFF. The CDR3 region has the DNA TGTGCCAGCAGCCGATCGATAGCGGGAGGGCTGAATGAGCAGTTCTTC.

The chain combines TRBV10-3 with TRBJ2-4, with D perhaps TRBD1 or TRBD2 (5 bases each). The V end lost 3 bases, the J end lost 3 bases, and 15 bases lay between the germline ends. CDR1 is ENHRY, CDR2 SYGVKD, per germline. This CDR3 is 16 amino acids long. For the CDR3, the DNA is TGTGCCATCAGTGATGGGGGAAAAGATGGCAAAAACATTCAGTACTTC. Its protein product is CAISDGGKDGKNIQYF.

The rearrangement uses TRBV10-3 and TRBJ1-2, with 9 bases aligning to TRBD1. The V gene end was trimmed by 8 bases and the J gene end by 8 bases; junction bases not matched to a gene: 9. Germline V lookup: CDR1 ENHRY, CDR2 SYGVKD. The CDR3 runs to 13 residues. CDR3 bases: TGTGCCATCGCAAGGACAGGGGAAAGAGGCTACACCTTC. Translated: CAIARTGERGYTF.

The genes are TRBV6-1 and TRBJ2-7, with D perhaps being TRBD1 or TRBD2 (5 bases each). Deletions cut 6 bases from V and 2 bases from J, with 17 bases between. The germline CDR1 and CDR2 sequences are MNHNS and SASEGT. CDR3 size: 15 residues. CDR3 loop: CASRTPRGTPYEQYF. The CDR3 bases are TGTGCCAGCAGGACCCCCCGTGGGACCCCCTACGAGCAGTACTTC.

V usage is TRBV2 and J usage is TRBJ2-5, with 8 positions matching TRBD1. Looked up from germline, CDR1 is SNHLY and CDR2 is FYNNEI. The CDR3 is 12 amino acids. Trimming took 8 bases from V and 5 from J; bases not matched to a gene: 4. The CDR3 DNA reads TGTGCCAGCCAGGGGGCTAGGGAGACCCAGTACTTC. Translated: CASQGARETQYF.

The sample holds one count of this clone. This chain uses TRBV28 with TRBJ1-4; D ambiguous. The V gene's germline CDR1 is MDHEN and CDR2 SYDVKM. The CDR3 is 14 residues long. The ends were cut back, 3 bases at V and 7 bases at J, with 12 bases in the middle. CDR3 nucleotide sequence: TGTGCCAGCAGTTTCCCCGAGGCAATTGAAAAACTGTTTTTT. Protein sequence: CASSFPEAIEKLFF.

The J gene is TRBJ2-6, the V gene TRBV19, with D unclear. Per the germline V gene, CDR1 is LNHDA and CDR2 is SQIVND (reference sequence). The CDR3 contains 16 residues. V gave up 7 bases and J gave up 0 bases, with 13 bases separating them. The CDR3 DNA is TGTGCCAGTACCCCCGCCCACAACTCTGGGGCCAACGTCCTGACTTTC. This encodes CASTPAHNSGANVLTF.

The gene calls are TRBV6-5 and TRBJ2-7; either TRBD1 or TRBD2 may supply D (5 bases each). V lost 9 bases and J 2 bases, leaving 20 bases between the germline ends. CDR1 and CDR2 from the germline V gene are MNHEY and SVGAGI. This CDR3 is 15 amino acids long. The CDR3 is CASHWGLASTYEQYF. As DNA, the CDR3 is TGTGCCAGTCACTGGGGCCTAGCCTCTACCTACGAGCAGTACTTC.